This T cell receptor (beta chain) stems from a study of Graves' ophthalmopathy and Graves' hyperthyroidism. Across the whole study: Ahead of any treatment, peripheral blood was obtained at the initial diagnosis.

Diagnostic conclusions were grounded in clinical symptoms, serum thyroxine, TRAb, thyroid ultrasound and orbital computed tomography. This clonotype was observed at least ten times. The antigen is not known. General observations from the study: Among expanded thyroid clonotypes above 0.001 frequency, most also occurred in blood.

Amplified material comprised TCR beta CDR3 regions derived from RNA transcripts. RT-PCR was first run with HTBI primers, then multiplex PCR in a second round. Each CDR3 protein is one row after TCRdb ran MiXCR on the multiplex PCR reads. The sample lists nearly 400,000 distinct CDR3 sequences; 15% to 20% were seen once. The V segment lost 4 bases and the J segment 1 base; nucleotides outside the gene matches: 6. This CDR3 spans 15 amino acids. The chain links TRBV12-3 or TRBV12-4 to TRBJ1-1; 7 nucleotides line up with TRBD1. The TCR comes from a woman aged 18-29 years with Graves' ophthalmopathy. Material: peripheral blood. CDR3 nucleotide sequence: TGTGCCAGCAGTTCCAGGGGGAGTCGGAACACTGAAGCTTTCTTT. This translates into CASSSRGSRNTEAFF.